Reported below is one TCR beta chain. Its antigen is unknown. The record originates from a study of cytomegalovirus exposure and HLA in healthy donors. This CDR3 is 13 amino acids long. Trimming took off 3 bases at V and 4 bases at J, with 9 bases between the two ends. Germline V gene lookup returns CDR1 SQVTM and CDR2 ANQGSEA. Primers: 60 Vbeta forward and 13 Jbeta reverse. Assay used: immunoSEQ multiplex PCR; TCRdb lists only in-frame clones, some missing. The sample lists about 150,000 clones; about 72% were seen once. Study-level findings and limits: The authors judged a highly shared variant cluster likely a sequencing artifact. One variant, a missense change in DCLRE1C, was linked in a later analysis to TCR beta V- and J-gene trimming. Under in vitro conditions, three CMV-associated chains were confirmed as specific for CMV antigens.

This receptor was obtained from a man aged 35-49 years in good health and CMV-seronegative. The chain has TRBV29-1 and TRBJ2-2; possible D gene TRBD2, 6 bases. The sequenced sample was PBMCs. This CDR3 is CSVEEGSTGELFF. The CDR3 DNA sequence: TGCAGCGTTGAGGAGGGGAGCACCGGGGAGCTGTTTTTT.